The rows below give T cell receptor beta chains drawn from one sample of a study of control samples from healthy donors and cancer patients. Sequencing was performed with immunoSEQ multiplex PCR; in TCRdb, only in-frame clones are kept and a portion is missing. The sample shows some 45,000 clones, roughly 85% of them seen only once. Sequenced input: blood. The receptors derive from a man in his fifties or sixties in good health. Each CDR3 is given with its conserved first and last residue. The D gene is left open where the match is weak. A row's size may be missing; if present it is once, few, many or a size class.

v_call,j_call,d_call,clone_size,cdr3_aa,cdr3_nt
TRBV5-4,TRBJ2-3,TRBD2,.,CASSGGLAGGRDTQYF,TGTGCCAGCAGCGGAGGACTAGCGGGGGGCCGGGATACGCAGTATTTT
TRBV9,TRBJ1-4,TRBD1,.,CASSPQGTGGVEKLFF,TGTGCCAGCAGCCCTCAAGGGACAGGGGGCGTTGAAAAACTGTTTTTT
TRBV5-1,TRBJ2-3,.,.,CASSLVPGSQKDTQYF,TGCGCCAGCAGCTTGGTTCCGGGTTCCCAGAAAGATACGCAGTATTTT
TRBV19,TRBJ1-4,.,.,CASNQRGTNEKLFF,TGTGCCAGTAACCAACGGGGGACTAATGAAAAACTGTTTTTT
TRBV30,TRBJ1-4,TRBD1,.,CAWSVGTDEKLFF,TGTGCCTGGAGTGTAGGGACAGATGAAAAACTGTTTTTT
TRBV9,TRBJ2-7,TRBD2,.,CASSVAPGGLAAYEQYF,TGTGCCAGCAGCGTAGCTCCGGGGGGACTAGCGGCCTACGAGCAGTACTTC
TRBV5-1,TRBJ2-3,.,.,CASSLGPSRGSTDTQYF,TGCGCCAGCAGCTTGGGTCCCTCGCGGGGTTCGACAGATACGCAGTATTTT
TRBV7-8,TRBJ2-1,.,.,CASSFIEGRDNEQFF,TGTGCCAGCAGCTTCATAGAGGGAAGAGACAATGAGCAGTTCTTC
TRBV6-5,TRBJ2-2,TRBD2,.,CASTRGGMNGELFF,TGTGCCAGCACTCGGGGGGGTATGAACGGGGAGCTGTTTTTT
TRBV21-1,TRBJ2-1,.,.,CASSKISGGNEQFF,TGTGCCAGCAGCAAGATATCCGGGGGCAATGAGCAGTTCTTC
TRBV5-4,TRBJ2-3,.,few,CASSLGWDTQYF,TGTGCCAGCAGCTTAGGGTGGGATACGCAGTATTTT
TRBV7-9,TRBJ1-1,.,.,CASSLREGGDRAFF,TGTGCCAGCAGCCTCCGTGAAGGGGGTGATCGGGCTTTCTTT
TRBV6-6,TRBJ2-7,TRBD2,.,CASRGLAGAYEQYF,TGTGCCAGCAGGGGACTAGCGGGAGCCTACGAGCAGTACTTC
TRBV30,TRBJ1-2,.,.,CAWSPWGTAYGYTF,TGTGCCTGGAGCCCTTGGGGGACGGCCTATGGCTACACCTTC
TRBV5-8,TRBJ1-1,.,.,CASSLVRQATFF,TGTGCCAGCAGCTTGGTAAGACAAGCAACCTTCTTT
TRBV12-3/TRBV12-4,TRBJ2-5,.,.,CASRGANQETQYF,TGTGCCAGCCGTGGGGCAAACCAAGAGACCCAGTACTTC
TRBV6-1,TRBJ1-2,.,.,CASSEGGQGWYGYTF,TGTGCCAGCAGTGAAGGAGGGCAGGGCTGGTATGGCTACACCTTC
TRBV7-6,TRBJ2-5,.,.,CASSLNAGRQETQYF,TGTGCCAGCAGCTTAAACGCTGGCAGACAAGAGACCCAGTACTTC
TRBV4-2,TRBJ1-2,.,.,CASSQDLPDYGYTF,TGTGCCAGCAGCCAAGATTTGCCGGACTATGGCTACACCTTC
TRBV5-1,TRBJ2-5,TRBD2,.,CASSPGIAGEGETQYF,TGCGCCAGCAGCCCCGGCATAGCGGGAGAGGGGGAGACCCAGTACTTC
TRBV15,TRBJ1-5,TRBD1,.,CATSRDFGTGALTSNQPQHF,TGTGCCACCAGCAGAGATTTCGGGACAGGGGCCCTCACTAGCAATCAGCCCCAGCATTTT
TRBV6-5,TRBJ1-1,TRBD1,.,CASSSGTGGEAFF,TGTGCCAGCAGTAGTGGGACAGGGGGAGAAGCTTTCTTT
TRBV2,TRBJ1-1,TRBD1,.,CASSLDRDTEAFF,TGTGCCAGCAGTTTAGACAGGGACACTGAAGCTTTCTTT
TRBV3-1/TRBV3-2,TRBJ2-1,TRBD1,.,CASSRGTGKLF,TGTGCCAGCAGCCGTGGGACAGGGAAACTCTTC
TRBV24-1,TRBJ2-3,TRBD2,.,CARSTSGGPTDTQYF,TGTGCCCGCTCGACCAGCGGGGGTCCTACAGATACGCAGTATTTT
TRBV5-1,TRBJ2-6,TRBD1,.,CASSLGRQGSGANVLTF,TGCGCCAGCAGCTTGGGACGACAGGGCTCTGGGGCCAACGTCCTGACTTTC
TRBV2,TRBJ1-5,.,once,CASSEPGTDYSNQPQHF,TGTGCCAGCAGTGAACCCGGGACCGACTATAGCAATCAGCCCCAGCATTTT
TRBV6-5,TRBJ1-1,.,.,CASSYTNTEAFF,TGTGCCAGCAGTTATACGAACACTGAAGCTTTCTTT
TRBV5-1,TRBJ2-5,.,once,CASSFRGRAPAASGQETQYF,TGCGCCAGCAGCTTCCGGGGGCGAGCCCCTGCGGCTAGCGGACAAGAGACCCAGTACTTC
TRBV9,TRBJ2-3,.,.,CASGQGNTDTQYF,TGTGCCAGCGGGCAGGGTAACACAGATACGCAGTATTTT
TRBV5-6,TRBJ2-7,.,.,CASSLETGLGYEQYF,TGTGCCAGCAGCTTGGAGACAGGTTTGGGCTACGAGCAGTACTTC
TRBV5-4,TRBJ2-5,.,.,CASSRDVETQYF,TGTGCCAGCAGCCGGGACGTTGAGACCCAGTACTTC
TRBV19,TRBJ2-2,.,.,CASSIGPGANTGELFF,TGTGCCAGTAGTATAGGACCCGGCGCGAACACCGGGGAGCTGTTTTTT
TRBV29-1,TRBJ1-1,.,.,CSVTLGNLNTEAFF,TGCAGCGTTACTCTAGGGAATCTGAACACTGAAGCTTTCTTT
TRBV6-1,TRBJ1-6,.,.,CASSEAGLRLYNSPLHF,TGTGCCAGCAGTGAAGCGGGCCTACGACTCTATAATTCACCCCTCCACTTT
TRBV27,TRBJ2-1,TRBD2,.,CASSRLAGAHNEQFF,TGTGCCAGCAGTCGACTAGCGGGAGCCCACAATGAGCAGTTCTTC
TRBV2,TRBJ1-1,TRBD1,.,CASSESQGQLDTEAFF,TGTGCCAGCAGTGAAAGCCAGGGACAGCTGGACACTGAAGCTTTCTTT
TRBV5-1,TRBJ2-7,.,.,CASSLDGWRVYEQYF,TGCGCCAGCAGCTTGGACGGATGGAGGGTGTACGAGCAGTACTTC
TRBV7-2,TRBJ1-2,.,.,CASSLEGRNYTF,TGTGCCAGCAGCTTAGAGGGCAGAAACTACACCTTC
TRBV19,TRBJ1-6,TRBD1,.,CASRGQGGSPLHF,TGTGCCAGCCGAGGACAGGGAGGTTCACCCCTCCACTTT
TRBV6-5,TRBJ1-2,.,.,CASRPMDKGSHGYTF,TGTGCCAGCAGACCAATGGACAAGGGCTCCCATGGCTACACCTTC
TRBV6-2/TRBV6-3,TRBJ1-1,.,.,CASSSRAGYRTEAFF,TGTGCCAGCAGTTCTAGAGCAGGGTATCGGACTGAAGCTTTCTTT
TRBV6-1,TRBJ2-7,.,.,CASSEIREQYF,TGTGCCAGCAGTGAAATCAGGGAGCAGTACTTC
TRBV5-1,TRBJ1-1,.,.,CASSLASRANTEAFF,TGCGCCAGCAGCTTGGCCTCCCGGGCGAACACTGAAGCTTTCTTT
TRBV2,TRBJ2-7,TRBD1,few,CASSGQGAGEQYF,TGTGCCAGCAGTGGACAGGGGGCGGGCGAGCAGTACTTC
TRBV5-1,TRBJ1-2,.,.,CASSFGTSGYGYTF,TGCGCCAGCAGCTTCGGGACCTCTGGCTATGGCTACACCTTC
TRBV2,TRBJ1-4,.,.,CASIGGRANEKLFF,TGTGCCAGCATCGGGGGCAGGGCAAATGAAAAACTGTTTTTT
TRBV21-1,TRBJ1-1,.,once,CASRFDSVREGATEAFF,TGTGCCAGCAGGTTTGATTCCGTTCGTGAGGGGGCAACTGAAGCTTTCTTT
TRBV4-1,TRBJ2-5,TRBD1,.,CASSLRTGAPQETQYF,TGCGCCAGCAGCCTCCGGACAGGGGCCCCCCAAGAGACCCAGTACTTC
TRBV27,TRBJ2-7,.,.,CASSLLPDSYEQYF,TGTGCCAGCAGTCTCCTCCCGGACAGTTACGAGCAGTACTTC
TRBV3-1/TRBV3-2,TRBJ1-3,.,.,CASSRDTIYF,TGTGCCAGCAGCCGGGACACCATATATTTT
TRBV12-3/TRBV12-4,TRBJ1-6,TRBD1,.,CASSFPGQGALHF,TGTGCCAGCAGTTTTCCGGGACAGGGGGCACTCCACTTT
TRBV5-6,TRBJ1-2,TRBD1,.,CASSAGQGAMYYGYTF,TGTGCCAGCAGCGCCGGACAGGGGGCGATGTACTATGGCTACACCTTC
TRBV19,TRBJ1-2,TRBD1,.,CASSDRGNGYTF,TGTGCCAGTAGCGACAGGGGAAATGGCTACACCTTC
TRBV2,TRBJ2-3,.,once,CASSDLIRSTDTQYF,TGTGCCAGCAGCGACCTCATACGTAGCACAGATACGCAGTATTTT
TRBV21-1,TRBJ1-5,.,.,CASSPRAGRNQPQHF,TGTGCCAGCAGCCCCAGAGCAGGGCGCAATCAGCCCCAGCATTTT
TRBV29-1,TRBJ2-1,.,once,CSVGREGNEQFF,TGCAGCGTTGGGAGGGAAGGGAATGAGCAGTTCTTC
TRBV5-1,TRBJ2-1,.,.,CASSLTDAVSNEQFF,TGCGCCAGCAGCTTGACGGACGCGGTCTCCAATGAGCAGTTCTTC
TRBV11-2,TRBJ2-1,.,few,CASSLAGEQFF,TGTGCCAGCAGCTTAGCCGGGGAGCAGTTCTTC